This T cell receptor (beta chain) was observed in a study of OX40 agonist ivuxolimab in advanced cancers. The CDR3 runs 13 residues. V dropped 4 bases and J dropped 4 bases, with 11 bases sitting between them. CDR1 is LGHNA and CDR2 is YSLEER in the germline V gene. TCRdb's copy holds only in-frame clones and misses some; the assay was immunoSEQ multiplex PCR. The sample has tens of thousands of clones; about 92% are singletons. The specimen was CD4+ or CD8+ T cells sorted from blood, collected in a trial of the OX40 agonist ivuxolimab. The V call is TRBV4-3, the J call TRBJ2-7, with D tentatively TRBD2 (6 bases). This receptor was obtained from an adult with an advanced solid tumor such as melanoma, head and neck, liver or kidney cancer. CDR3 nucleotide sequence: TGCGCCAGCAGCCCAAACGGGGGTTACGAGCAGTACTTC. It codes for CASSPNGGYEQYF.